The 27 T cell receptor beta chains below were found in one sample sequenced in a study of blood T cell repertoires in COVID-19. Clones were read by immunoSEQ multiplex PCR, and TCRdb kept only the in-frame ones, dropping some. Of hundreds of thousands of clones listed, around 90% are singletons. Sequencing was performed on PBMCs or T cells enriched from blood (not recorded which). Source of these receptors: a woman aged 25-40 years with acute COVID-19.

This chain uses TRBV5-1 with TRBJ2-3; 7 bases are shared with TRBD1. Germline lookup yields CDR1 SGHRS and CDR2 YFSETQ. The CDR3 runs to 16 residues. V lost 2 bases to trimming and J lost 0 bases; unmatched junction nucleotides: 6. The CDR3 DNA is TGCGCCAGCAGCTTAACGGGACAGCTGAGCACAGATACGCAGTATTTT. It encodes CASSLTGQLSTDTQYF.

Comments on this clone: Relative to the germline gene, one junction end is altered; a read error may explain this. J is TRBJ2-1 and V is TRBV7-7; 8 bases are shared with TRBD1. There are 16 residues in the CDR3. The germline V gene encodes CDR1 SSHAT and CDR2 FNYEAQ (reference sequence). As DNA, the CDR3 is TGTGCTAGCAGCACGACCGGGACAGGACTTAACAATGAGCAGTTCTTC. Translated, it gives CASSTTGTGLNNEQFF.

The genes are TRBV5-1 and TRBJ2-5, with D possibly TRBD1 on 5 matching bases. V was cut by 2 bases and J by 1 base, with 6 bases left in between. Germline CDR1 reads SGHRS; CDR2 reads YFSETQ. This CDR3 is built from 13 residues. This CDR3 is CASSLRGQETQYF. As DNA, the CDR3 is TGCGCCAGCAGCTTAAGGGGCCAAGAGACCCAGTACTTC.

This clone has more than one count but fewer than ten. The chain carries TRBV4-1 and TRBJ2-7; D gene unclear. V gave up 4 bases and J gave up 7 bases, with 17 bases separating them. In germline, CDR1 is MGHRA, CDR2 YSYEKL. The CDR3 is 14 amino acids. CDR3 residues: CASSPSLLFGEQYF. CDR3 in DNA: TGCGCCAGCAGCCCAAGCCTTCTTTTCGGGGAGCAGTACTTC.

CDR3 in DNA: TGTGCCAGTAGTGCGGACAGGTTGACAGAAGCTTTCTTT. Protein sequence: CASSADRLTEAFF. This chain links TRBV19 with TRBJ1-1; TRBD1 agrees at 7 bases. This CDR3 spans 13 amino acids. V lost 5 bases to trimming and J lost 8 bases; unmatched junction nucleotides: 8. Germline-derived CDR1 and CDR2 are LNHDA and SQIVND (reference sequence).

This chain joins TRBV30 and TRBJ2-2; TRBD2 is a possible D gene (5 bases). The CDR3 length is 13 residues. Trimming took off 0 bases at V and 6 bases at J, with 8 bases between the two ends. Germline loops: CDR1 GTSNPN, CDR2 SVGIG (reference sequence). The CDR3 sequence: CAWSVNGAGELFF. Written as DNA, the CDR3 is TGTGCCTGGAGTGTAAACGGGGCCGGGGAGCTGTTTTTT.

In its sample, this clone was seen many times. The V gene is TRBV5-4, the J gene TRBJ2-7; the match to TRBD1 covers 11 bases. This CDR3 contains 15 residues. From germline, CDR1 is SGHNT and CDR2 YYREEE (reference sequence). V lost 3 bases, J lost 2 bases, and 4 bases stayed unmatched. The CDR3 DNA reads TGTGCCAGCAGCTCGCCGGGACAGGGGGCCTACGAGCAGTACTTC. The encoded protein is CASSSPGQGAYEQYF.

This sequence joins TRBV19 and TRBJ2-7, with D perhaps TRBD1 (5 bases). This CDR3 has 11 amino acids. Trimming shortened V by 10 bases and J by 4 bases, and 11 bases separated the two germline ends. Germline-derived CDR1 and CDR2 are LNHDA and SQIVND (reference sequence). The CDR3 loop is CATGHPYEQYF. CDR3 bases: TGTGCCACCGGACATCCTTACGAGCAGTACTTC.

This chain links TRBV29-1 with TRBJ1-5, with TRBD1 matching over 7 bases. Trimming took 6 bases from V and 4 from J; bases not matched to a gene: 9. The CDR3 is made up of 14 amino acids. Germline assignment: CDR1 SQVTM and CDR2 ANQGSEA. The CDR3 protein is CSVRGQAENQPQHF. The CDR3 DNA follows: TGCAGCGTACGAGGACAGGCGGAGAATCAGCCCCAGCATTTT.

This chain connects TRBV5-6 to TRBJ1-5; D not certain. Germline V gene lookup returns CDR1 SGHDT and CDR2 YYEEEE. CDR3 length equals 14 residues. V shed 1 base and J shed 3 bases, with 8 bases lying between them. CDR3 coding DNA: TGTGCCAGCAGCTTGAGAGGGATCAATCAGCCCCAGCATTTT. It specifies CASSLRGINQPQHF.

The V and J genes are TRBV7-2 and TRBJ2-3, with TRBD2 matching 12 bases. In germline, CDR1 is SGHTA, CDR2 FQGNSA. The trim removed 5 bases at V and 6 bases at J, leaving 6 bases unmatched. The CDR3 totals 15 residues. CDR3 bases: TGTGCCAGCAGCCCGCGACTAGCGGGAGATGATACGCAGTATTTT. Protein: CASSPRLAGDDTQYF.

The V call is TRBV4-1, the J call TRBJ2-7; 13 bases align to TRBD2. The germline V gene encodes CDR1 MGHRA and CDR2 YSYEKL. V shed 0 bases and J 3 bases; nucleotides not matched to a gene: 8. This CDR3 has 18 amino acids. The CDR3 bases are TGCGCCAGCAGCCAAGAGTGGGGAGGGACTAGCGGGATCTACGAGCAGTACTTC. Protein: CASSQEWGGTSGIYEQYF.

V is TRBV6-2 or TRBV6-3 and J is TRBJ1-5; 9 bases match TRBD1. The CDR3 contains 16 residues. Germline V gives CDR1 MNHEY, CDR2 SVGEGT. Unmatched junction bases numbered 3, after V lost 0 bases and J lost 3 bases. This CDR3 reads CASSYSDRGYNQPQHF. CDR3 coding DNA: TGTGCCAGCAGTTACTCCGACAGGGGGTACAATCAGCCCCAGCATTTT.

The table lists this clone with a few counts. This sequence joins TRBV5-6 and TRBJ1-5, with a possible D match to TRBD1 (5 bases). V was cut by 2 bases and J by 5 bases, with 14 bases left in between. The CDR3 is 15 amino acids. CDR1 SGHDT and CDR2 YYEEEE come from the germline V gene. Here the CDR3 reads CASSFGGQGYQPQHF. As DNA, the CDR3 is TGTGCCAGCAGCTTCGGTGGGCAGGGTTATCAGCCCCAGCATTTT.

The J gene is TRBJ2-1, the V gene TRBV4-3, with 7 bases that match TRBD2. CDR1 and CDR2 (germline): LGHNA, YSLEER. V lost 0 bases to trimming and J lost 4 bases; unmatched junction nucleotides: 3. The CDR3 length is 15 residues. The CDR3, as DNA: TGCGCCAGCAGCCAAGATCCTAGCGGATACAATGAGCAGTTCTTC. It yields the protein CASSQDPSGYNEQFF.

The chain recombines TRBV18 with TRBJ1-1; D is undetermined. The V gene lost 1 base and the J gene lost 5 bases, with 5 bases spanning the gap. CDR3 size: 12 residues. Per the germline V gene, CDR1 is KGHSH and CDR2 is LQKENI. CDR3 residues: CASSPRETEAFF. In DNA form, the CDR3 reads TGTGCCAGCTCACCACGAGAGACTGAAGCTTTCTTT.

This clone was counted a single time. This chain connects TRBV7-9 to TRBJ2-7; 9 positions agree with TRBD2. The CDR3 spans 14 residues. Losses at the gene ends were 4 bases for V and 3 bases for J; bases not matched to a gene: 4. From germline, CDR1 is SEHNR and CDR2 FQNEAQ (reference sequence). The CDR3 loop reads CASSSSGTYYEQYF. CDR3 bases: TGTGCCAGCAGCTCTAGCGGGACCTACTACGAGCAGTACTTC.

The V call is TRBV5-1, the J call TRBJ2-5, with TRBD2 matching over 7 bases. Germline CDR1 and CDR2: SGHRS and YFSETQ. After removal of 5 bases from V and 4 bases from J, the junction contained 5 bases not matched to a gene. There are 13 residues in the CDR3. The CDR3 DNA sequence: TGCGCCAGCAGGGACTGGGGGGGAGAGACCCAGTACTTC. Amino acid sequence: CASRDWGGETQYF.

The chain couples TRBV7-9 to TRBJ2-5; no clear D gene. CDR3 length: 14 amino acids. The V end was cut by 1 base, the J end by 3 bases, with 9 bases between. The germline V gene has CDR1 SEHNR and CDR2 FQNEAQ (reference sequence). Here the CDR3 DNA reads TGTGCCAGCAGCTTAGGAGAAAGAAAAGAGACCCAGTACTTC. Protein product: CASSLGERKETQYF.

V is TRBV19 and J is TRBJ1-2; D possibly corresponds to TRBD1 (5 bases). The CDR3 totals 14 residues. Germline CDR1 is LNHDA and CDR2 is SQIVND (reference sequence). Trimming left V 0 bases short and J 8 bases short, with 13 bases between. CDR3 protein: CASSIDAGKNGYTF. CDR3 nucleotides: TGTGCCAGTAGTATAGACGCAGGGAAGAACGGCTACACCTTC.

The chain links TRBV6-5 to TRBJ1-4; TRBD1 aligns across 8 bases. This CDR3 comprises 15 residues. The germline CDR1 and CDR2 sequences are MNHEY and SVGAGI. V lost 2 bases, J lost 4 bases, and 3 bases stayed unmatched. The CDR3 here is CASSYLGQVNEKLFF. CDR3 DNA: TGTGCCAGCAGTTACCTGGGACAGGTTAATGAAAAACTGTTTTTT.

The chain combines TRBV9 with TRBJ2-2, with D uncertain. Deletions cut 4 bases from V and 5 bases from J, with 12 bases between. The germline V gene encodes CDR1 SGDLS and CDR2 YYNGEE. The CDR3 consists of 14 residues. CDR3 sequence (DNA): TGTGCCAGCAGCCTCCTAGTCGGAACCGGGGAGCTGTTTTTT. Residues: CASSLLVGTGELFF. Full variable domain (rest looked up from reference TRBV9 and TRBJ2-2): DSGVTQTPKHLITATGQRVTLRCSPRSGDLSVYWYQQSLDQGLQFLIQYYNGEERAKGNILERFSAQQFPDLHSELNLSSLELGDSALYFCASSLLVGTGELFFGEGSRLTVL.

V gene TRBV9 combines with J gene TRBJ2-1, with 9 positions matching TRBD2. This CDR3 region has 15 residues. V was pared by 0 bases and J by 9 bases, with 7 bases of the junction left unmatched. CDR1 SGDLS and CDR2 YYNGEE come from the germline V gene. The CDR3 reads CASSVDGREGGEQFF. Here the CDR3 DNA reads TGTGCCAGCAGCGTAGACGGGCGGGAGGGCGGTGAGCAGTTCTTC.

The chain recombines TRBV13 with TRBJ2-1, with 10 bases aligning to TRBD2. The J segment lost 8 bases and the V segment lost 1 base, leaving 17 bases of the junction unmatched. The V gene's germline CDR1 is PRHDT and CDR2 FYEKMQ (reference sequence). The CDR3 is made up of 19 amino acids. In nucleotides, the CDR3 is TGTGCCAGCAGCTTAGTTATGGCCCCAGTGAGCGGGAGGGTACATGAGCAGTTCTTC. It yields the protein CASSLVMAPVSGRVHEQFF. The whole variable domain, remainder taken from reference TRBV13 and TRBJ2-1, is AAGVIQSPRHLIKEKRETATLKCYPIPRHDTVYWYQQGPGQDPQFLISFYEKMQSDKGSIPDRFSAQQFSDYHSELNMSSLELGDSALYFCASSLVMAPVSGRVHEQFFGPGTRLTVL.

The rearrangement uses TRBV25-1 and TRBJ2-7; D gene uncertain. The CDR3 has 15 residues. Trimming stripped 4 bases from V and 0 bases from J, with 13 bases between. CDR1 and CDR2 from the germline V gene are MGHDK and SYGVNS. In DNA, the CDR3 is TGTGCCAGCAGTGGAAAACAGCTCAACTCCTACGAGCAGTACTTC. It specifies CASSGKQLNSYEQYF.

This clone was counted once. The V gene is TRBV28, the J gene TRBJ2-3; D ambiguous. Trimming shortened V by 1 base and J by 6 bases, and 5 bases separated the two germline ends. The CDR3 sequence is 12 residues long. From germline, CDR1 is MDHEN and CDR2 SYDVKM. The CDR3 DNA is TGTGCCAGCAGTTTATTTTCGGATACGCAGTATTTT. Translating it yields CASSLFSDTQYF.

The CDR3 bases are TGTGCCAGCAGCGTCGGGGAGGGTCCAGCCTACGAGCAGTACTTC. It translates to CASSVGEGPAYEQYF. The J gene is TRBJ2-7, the V gene TRBV4-2; the match to TRBD2 covers 7 bases. Germline assignment: CDR1 LGHNA and CDR2 YNFKEQ. V lost 5 bases and J lost 2; bases outside the gene matches: 9. This CDR3 is 15 amino acids long.